What follows describes a single TCR beta chain. The data stem from a study of blood T cell repertoires in COVID-19. Whole-study context: Some COVID-19 samples were acute and others convalescent; all came from the United States, Italy and Spain. Sources were T cells, B-cell-depleted T cells, or PBMCs; the material itself was cDNA or gDNA.

The junction had 8 bases not matched to a gene; V was cut back by 8 bases and J by 5 bases. The CDR3 loop spans 15 amino acids. The germline CDR1 and CDR2 sequences are MNHEY and SMNVEV (reference sequence). Assay used: immunoSEQ multiplex PCR; TCRdb lists only in-frame clones, some missing. The profile covers 130,000 to 150,000 clones, with 85% appearing a single time and 2.6% taken by the ten largest. The sequence came from a human donor with acute or convalescent COVID-19. The donor label of this sample is uncertain. Source material: peripheral blood. This chain joins TRBV27 and TRBJ1-6, with TRBD1 identical over 8 bases. The CDR3 DNA reads as TGTGCCAGCGGTGAAGGGACAGGACATAATTCACCCCTCCACTTT. Encoded protein: CASGEGTGHNSPLHF.